Listed below are T cell receptor beta chains from one sample, sequenced in a study of cytomegalovirus exposure and HLA in healthy donors. Sequencing used immunoSEQ multiplex PCR; TCRdb keeps in-frame clones, though not all of them. The sample records about 120,000 clones, roughly 84% being singletons. Sample: PBMCs. Every receptor here comes from a young man in good health and CMV-seropositive. Each CDR3 is given with its conserved first and last residue. The D gene is left open where the match is weak. Only some rows state a clone size, as once, few, many or a class for expanded clones.

d_call	v_call	j_call	cdr3_length	clone_size	cdr3_nt	cdr3_aa
TRBD2	TRBV27	TRBJ2-1	15	.	TGTGCCAGCAGTTCCCTAGCGGGGACGCACAATGAGCAGTTCTTC	CASSSLAGTHNEQFF
TRBD1	TRBV30	TRBJ1-3	19	.	TGTGCCTGGAGTCCTTACCTACCGAGGACAGGGGAGCCTGGAAACACCATATATTTT	CAWSPYLPRTGEPGNTIYF
TRBD2	TRBV25-1	TRBJ2-1	17	few	TGTGCCAGCAGTGAATTAGGTAGCGGGGGCCGTTACAATGAGCAGTTCTTC	CASSELGSGGRYNEQFF
.	TRBV5-1	TRBJ2-3	15	.	TGCGCCAGCAGCTTGGGAGGCAGTAGCACAGATACGCAGTATTTT	CASSLGGSSTDTQYF
TRBD1	TRBV5-1	TRBJ2-7	15	.	TGCGCCAGCAGCTTAGACAGGGGGCTGACCTACGAGCAGTACTTC	CASSLDRGLTYEQYF
TRBD1	TRBV5-6	TRBJ1-6	15	many	TGTGCCAGCAGCTGGGGGGACAGGGAGGTCTCACCCCTCCACTTT	CASSWGDREVSPLHF
.	TRBV5-5	TRBJ2-2	16	.	TGTGCCAGCAGCTTGGCAAGGGGGGGGAGTGTGGAGGAGCTGTTTTTT	CASSLARGGSVEELFF
TRBD2	TRBV5-1	TRBJ2-5	16	once	TGCGCCAGCAGCCCAGGCGGCGGGGGGGCCCAAGAGACCCAGTACTTC	CASSPGGGGAQETQYF
.	TRBV7-9	TRBJ2-1	17	.	TGTTCCAGCAGCCCTACGAGTTGGGGCCGCCCCAATGAAGGGCAGTTCTTC	CSSSPTSWGRPNEGQFF
TRBD2	TRBV10-1	TRBJ2-1	16	once	TGCGCCAGCAGTGAGTCGAACGGGGGGGGCCAGGATGAGCAGTTCTTC	CASSESNGGGQDEQFF
.	TRBV29-1	TRBJ2-1	14	.	TGCAGCGTTCCCAGGGAACACTCCTACAATGAGCAGTTCTTC	CSVPREHSYNEQFF
.	TRBV5-5	TRBJ2-7	15	.	TGTGCCAGCAGCTTGGGTTCGGGGGGCAACTACGAGCAGTACTTC	CASSLGSGGNYEQYF
.	TRBV7-9	TRBJ1-1	14	.	TGTGCCAGCAGCCTTAGGGGTCAGAACACTGAAGCTTTCTTT	CASSLRGQNTEAFF
.	TRBV4-1	TRBJ2-7	16	.	TGCGCCAGCAGCCAAGCCCCTGTGGACAGCCCATACGAGCAGTACTTC	CASSQAPVDSPYEQYF
TRBD2	TRBV7-2	TRBJ2-7	14	.	TGTGCCAGCAGCGACAGCGGGGGGGCCAGGGAGCAGTACTTC	CASSDSGGAREQYF
TRBD1	TRBV19	TRBJ2-3	17	once	TGTGCCAGTAGTACCCCCCCGACAGGGAGATTGACAGATACGCAGTATTTT	CASSTPPTGRLTDTQYF
TRBD1	TRBV5-4	TRBJ1-2	16	few	TGTGCCAGCAGCTTGGGAGCGGGACAGGGGCTCTATGGCTACACCTTC	CASSLGAGQGLYGYTF
.	TRBV7-6	TRBJ2-6	15	.	TGTGCCAGCAGCTCCCTCCCCTCTGGGGCCAACGTCCTGACTTTC	CASSSLPSGANVLTF
.	TRBV12-5	TRBJ2-7	17	.	TGTGCTAGTGGCCAAGGTCCGGGACACGGACCCAACTACGAGCAGTACTTC	CASGQGPGHGPNYEQYF
.	TRBV25-1	TRBJ2-2	14	.	TGTGCCAGTGGAGGGGGGGGATACACCGGGGAGCTGTTTTTT	CASGGGGYTGELFF
.	TRBV6-5	TRBJ2-1	15	.	TGTGCCAGCAGGAAGCAACTGGCCGGGGGCAATGAGCAGTTCTTC	CASRKQLAGGNEQFF
TRBD1	TRBV10-3	TRBJ2-3	16	.	TGTGCCATCAGTGAGCCGCTTAAGGGACAGGGGGATACGCAGTATTTT	CAISEPLKGQGDTQYF
TRBD2	TRBV5-6	TRBJ2-1	17	.	TGTGCCAGCAGCCACGACCTTGCGGGGGGGTTTCGCAATGAGCAGTTCTTC	CASSHDLAGGFRNEQFF
.	TRBV2	TRBJ2-2	15	few	TGTGCCAGCAGTGAGCAGGGAACGAGCACCGGGGAGCTGTTTTTT	CASSEQGTSTGELFF
.	TRBV27	TRBJ2-7	15	.	TGTGCCAGGCAAACCTACTTCGCTCCCACCTACGAGCAGTACTTC	CARQTYFAPTYEQYF
.	TRBV28	TRBJ1-4	15	.	TGTGCCAGCAGTTCGGGCGGGGGGGGGAGGGAAAAACTGTTTTTT	CASSSGGGGREKLFF
.	TRBV18	TRBJ2-3	14	.	TGTGCCAGCTCGCGGGACAGAAGTAGAGATGCGCAGTATTTT	CASSRDRSRDAQYF
.	TRBV1	TRBJ2-6	16	.	TGCACCAGCAGCCACCGCACAGGGGCCGGGGCCAACGTCCTGACTTTC	CTSSHRTGAGANVLTF
TRBD1	TRBV5-6	TRBJ1-2	16	.	TGTGCCAGCAGCTTGGAGGGACAGGGGGCTAGGGGCGGCTACACCTTC	CASSLEGQGARGGYTF
.	TRBV7-8	TRBJ2-2	15	.	TGTGCCAGCAGCTTAGCGGACAGACGTCTCGGGGAGCTGTTTTTT	CASSLADRRLGELFF
TRBD1	TRBV10-1	TRBJ2-7	13	.	TGCGCCAGCAGTCGGACAGGGTTTAACGAGCAGTACTTC	CASSRTGFNEQYF
.	TRBV7-2	TRBJ1-2	13	.	TGTGCCAGCAGCTTAGGGACGGGGTATGGCTACACCTTC	CASSLGTGYGYTF
.	TRBV6-5	TRBJ1-6	14	.	TGTGCCAGCAGACAGGGCTCCTATAATTCACCCCTCCACTTT	CASRQGSYNSPLHF